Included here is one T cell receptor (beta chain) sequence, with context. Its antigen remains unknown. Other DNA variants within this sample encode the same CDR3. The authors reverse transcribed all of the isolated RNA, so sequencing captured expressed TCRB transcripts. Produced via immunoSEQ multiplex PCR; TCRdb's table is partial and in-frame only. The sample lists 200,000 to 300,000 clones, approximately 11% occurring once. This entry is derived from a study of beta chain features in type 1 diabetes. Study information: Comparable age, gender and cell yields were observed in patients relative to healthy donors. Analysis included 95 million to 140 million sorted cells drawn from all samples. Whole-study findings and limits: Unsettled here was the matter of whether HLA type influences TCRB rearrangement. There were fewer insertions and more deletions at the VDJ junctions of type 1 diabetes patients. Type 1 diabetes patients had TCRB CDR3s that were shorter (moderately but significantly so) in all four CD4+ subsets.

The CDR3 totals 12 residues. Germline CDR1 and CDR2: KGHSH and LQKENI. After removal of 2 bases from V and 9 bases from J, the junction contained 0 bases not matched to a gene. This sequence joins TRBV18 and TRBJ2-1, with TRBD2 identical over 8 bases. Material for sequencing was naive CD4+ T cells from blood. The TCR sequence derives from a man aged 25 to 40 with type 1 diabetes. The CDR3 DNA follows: TGTGCCAGCTCACCAAGCGGGGGTGAGCAGTTCTTC. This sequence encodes CASSPSGGEQFF.